This paragraph reports one T cell receptor (beta chain). There is no known antigen for this receptor. The junction departs from the called germline gene at one end, perhaps through a read error. At the DNA level, this CDR3 is encoded by other sequences in the same sample as well. Using the deep immunoSEQ assay, TCR CDR3 regions were amplified from genomic DNA by multiplex PCR. Extracted genomic DNA from each cell subset was distributed evenly across all wells of several immunoSEQ 96-well plates, and each plate was treated as a replicate. For unsorted PBMC, around 0.3 ug genomic DNA, equal to 25,000 to 35,000 T cell genomes, was loaded into each replicate PCR. Ten immunoSEQ deep assay plates were used to sequence unsorted PBMC genomic DNA. Purified libraries were quantified with a Qubit 3.0 fluorometer, sized on a Bioanalyzer 2100, and re-quantified with the KAPA Library Quantification kit. Each immunoSEQ 96-well plate was sequenced on its own single-read 150-cycle Illumina NextSeq 550 flow cell. The authors' pipeline ran thus. The immunoSEQ output contained only junctional sequences without quality scores, so filtering could not match that applied to full-length reads. Sequences were annotated with PyIR, a Python wrapper for IgBLAST v1.9, and V/J genes and CDR3 were assigned using IMGT germline references. Reads were filtered out if the reads had weak V/J assignments (E-value above 1e-6), no CDR3, stop codons, out-of-frame junctions, or ambiguous translated residues. V3J clonotypes were defined as sequences sharing the same inferred V gene, J gene, and CDR3 amino acid sequence. The percentage overlap between two repertoires was calculated by dividing the number of shared unique clonotypes by the size of the smaller repertoire. Richness of each repertoire was evaluated using RTK rarefaction, the Chao1 estimator, and Recon v2.1 estimates of unobserved clonotypes. TCRdb mirrors the immuneACCESS table, restricted to in-frame sequences. Some clones are absent from its copies; in checked studies, under half trace to an unresolved V gene, and the reason for the others is unknown. V, J and clone size reflect that table, while D and trimming were determined from the DNA. The sample includes some 480,000 clones, with roughly 85% observed a single time. 12% of the sample comes from the top ten.

The data belong to a study of shared clonotypes between healthy human individuals (dated by TCRdb to 2020 to 2021). For the study in its entirety: A couple of women and three men aged 18 to 49 years were included in the cohort. To estimate repertoire size and how much clonotypes are shared between individuals, the study performed deep sequencing of blood TCR repertoires from a handful of healthy adults. Libraries were prepared and TCR repertoires were sequenced by different laboratories using diverse techniques, in order to increase sequencing depth and limit assay-specific biases. Between about 0.94 and 8.9 billion PBMCs per donor were obtained by leukapheresis.

Paper-wide results and their limitations: Sampling was limited to blood, and TCR repertoires in tissue likely differ from TCR repertoires in blood. Because the study included a small number of donors, the genetic and exposure-history diversity represented was limited. Based on pairwise subsampling, the degree of clonotype sharing among donors was expected to be affected by sequencing depth.

From the cysteine up to the phenylalanine, the CDR3 has a length of 13 residues. Solely the CDR3 DNA is kept, with 39 bases framed from the first base. Via the germline V gene, CDR1 is SGHDT and CDR2 YYEEEE. Donors were healthy HIV-negative adults with no recently reported acute infections or vaccinations. All donors were Caucasian adults living in Nashville, Tennessee, USA. For unsorted samples, tens of millions of PBMCs were counted and genomic DNA was extracted with the QIAamp DNA Blood Mini kit. After blood collection by leukapheresis, PBMCs were isolated using Ficoll-Histopaque density gradient centrifugation and then cryopreserved in the vapor phase of liquid nitrogen.

Sequences were obtained from PBMCs. The chain uses TRBV5-6 and TRBJ2-7; the D gene is unclear. This receptor was obtained from a woman in her 40s in good health. Some clones in this sample may be carry-over from other donors' samples. The CDR3 is CASSLQFVHEQYF. The bases are TGTGCCAGCAGCTTGCAGTTCGTCCACGAACAGTACTTC.